This T cell receptor (beta chain) was captured in a study of blood T cell repertoires in COVID-19. Study overall: PBMCs, B-cell-depleted T cells, or T cells provided the cDNA or gDNA that made up the material.

Germline V CDR1 and CDR2: MDHEN, SYDVKM. Trimming left V 3 bases short and J 3 bases short, with 14 bases between. This CDR3 comprises 16 residues. Under the authors' procedure: Reference gene primer amplification gave nucleated cell count estimates. This table comes from immunoSEQ multiplex PCR, and its TCRdb copy is limited to in-frame clones, with some not included. V and J calls and clone size are as listed in that table; D and trimming were resolved from the DNA. The table shows 110,000 to 150,000 clones, with approximately 84% occurring only once. Sample: peripheral blood. This clonotype was obtained from a human donor in a cohort sampled during active COVID-19. The genes are TRBV28 and TRBJ1-4; D might be TRBD1 (5 bases). Here the CDR3 reads CASSLYSPGANEKLFF. DNA for the CDR3: TGTGCCAGCAGTTTGTACAGTCCGGGGGCTAATGAAAAACTGTTTTTT.